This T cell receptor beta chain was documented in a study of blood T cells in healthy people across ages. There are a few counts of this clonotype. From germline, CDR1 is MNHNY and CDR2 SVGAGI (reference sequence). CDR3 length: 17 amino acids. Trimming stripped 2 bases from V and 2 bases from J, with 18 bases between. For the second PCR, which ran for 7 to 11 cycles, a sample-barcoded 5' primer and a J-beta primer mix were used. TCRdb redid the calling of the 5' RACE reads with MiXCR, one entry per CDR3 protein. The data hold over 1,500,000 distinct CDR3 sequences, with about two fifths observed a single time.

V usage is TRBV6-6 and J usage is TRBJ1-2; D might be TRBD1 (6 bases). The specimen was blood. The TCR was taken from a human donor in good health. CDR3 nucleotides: TGTGCCAGCAGTTACGCCCCCGGGACAAACGAAAACTATGGCTACACCTTC. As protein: CASSYAPGTNENYGYTF.